These T cell receptor beta chains were read from a single sample in a study of type 1 regulatory T cells. From the reads, TCRdb called clonotypes with MiXCR, one entry per CDR3 protein. Here the sample spans some 18,000 distinct CDR3 sequences, about 9.4% being singletons. The specimen sequenced was CD4+ T cells, either the whole sample or a sorted fraction (not recorded which). The receptors originated from a human donor in good health. CDR3s include the opening cysteine and the closing phenylalanine or tryptophan. The D gene is left open where the match is weak. Clone size is shown for a subset of rows, as once, few, many or a class of expanded clone.

j_call | clone_size | v_call | d_call | cdr3_aa | cdr3_nt
TRBJ2-5 | many | TRBV7-2 | . | CASSPRSGAVETQYF | TGTGCCAGCAGCCCCCGGTCCGGGGCGGTGGAGACCCAGTACTTC
TRBJ2-1 | few | TRBV7-2 | . | CASSFPGAGAPKRDEQFF | TGTGCCAGCAGCTTCCCGGGGGCGGGAGCCCCGAAGAGAGATGAGCAGTTCTTC
TRBJ2-7 | . | TRBV30 | TRBD1 | CAWIGTGGGEQYF | TGTGCCTGGATTGGGACAGGGGGGGGCGAGCAGTACTTC
TRBJ2-7 | medium-sized | TRBV20-1 | . | CSARPGVGYEQYF | TGCAGTGCTAGACCAGGAGTGGGGTACGAGCAGTACTTC
TRBJ2-7 | few | TRBV29-1 | . | CSVVRGAHEQYF | TGCAGCGTTGTCAGGGGGGCACACGAGCAGTACTTC
TRBJ2-1 | medium-sized | TRBV20-1 | . | CSATRNNEQFF | TGCAGTGCTACTAGAAACAATGAGCAGTTCTTC
TRBJ1-1 | few | TRBV20-1 | . | CSATPGSDTEAFF | TGCAGCGCGACCCCCGGGTCCGACACTGAAGCTTTCTTT
TRBJ2-7 | many | TRBV10-3 | . | CAISDGISSYEQYF | TGTGCCATCAGTGATGGCATTAGCTCCTACGAGCAGTACTTC
TRBJ2-5 | many | TRBV20-1 | TRBD1 | CSARVGQGGETQYF | TGCAGTGCTAGAGTCGGACAGGGTGGGGAGACCCAGTACTTC
TRBJ1-5 | many | TRBV24-1 | . | CATSEPGANSNQPQHF | TGTGCCACCAGTGAACCAGGGGCGAATAGCAATCAGCCCCAGCATTTT
TRBJ2-5 | few | TRBV7-9 | . | CASRGTGSGETQYF | TGTGCCAGCAGGGGAACAGGGTCTGGAGAGACCCAGTACTTC
TRBJ2-5 | . | TRBV7-3 | TRBD2 | CASSRSGARQETQYF | TGTGCCAGCAGCCGCAGCGGGGCGAGACAAGAGACCCAGTACTTC
TRBJ1-1 | many | TRBV28 | . | CASRIGAPNTEAFF | TGTGCCAGCAGAATAGGAGCACCGAACACTGAAGCTTTCTTT
TRBJ1-4 | . | TRBV5-1 | . | CASSLTGEKLFF | TGCGCCAGCAGCCTGACAGGCGAAAAACTGTTTTTT
TRBJ2-7 | medium-sized | TRBV18 | . | CASSPLKSRGSYEQYF | TGTGCCAGCTCACCGCTTAAATCTCGCGGCTCCTACGAGCAGTACTTC
TRBJ2-7 | many | TRBV20-1 | . | CSAIYPRQIYEQYF | TGCAGTGCTATATATCCAAGGCAGATCTACGAGCAGTACTTC
TRBJ2-1 | . | TRBV18 | . | CASSLNFNNEQFF | TGTGCCAGCTCACTAAATTTCAACAATGAGCAGTTCTTC
TRBJ1-1 | . | TRBV5-1 | . | CASSSGGVPEAFF | TGCGCCAGCAGCTCGGGAGGTGTTCCTGAAGCTTTCTTT
TRBJ2-3 | many | TRBV5-6 | . | CASSFLSDTQYF | TGTGCCAGCAGCTTCCTCAGTGATACGCAGTATTTT
TRBJ1-2 | . | TRBV13 | . | CASSLGPYGYTF | TGTGCCAGCAGCTTGGGACCGTATGGCTACACCTTC
TRBJ2-5 | many | TRBV9 | TRBD2 | CASSRRGGLAGPETQYF | TGTGCCAGCAGCCGGAGGGGAGGACTAGCGGGACCAGAGACCCAGTACTTC
TRBJ1-1 | . | TRBV9 | . | CASSVGGYPSGTEAFF | TGTGCCAGCAGCGTAGGTGGTTATCCCAGCGGGACTGAAGCTTTCTTT
TRBJ2-7 | few | TRBV5-6 | . | CASSYSGISYEQYF | TGTGCCAGCAGTTACTCGGGGATTAGCTACGAGCAGTACTTC
TRBJ2-2 | . | TRBV12-3/TRBV12-4 | TRBD2 | CASSPRTSGGGELFF | TGTGCCAGCAGTCCAAGAACTAGCGGGGGCGGGGAGCTGTTTTTT
TRBJ2-7 | many | TRBV12-3/TRBV12-4 | . | CASSFGHTYEQYF | TGTGCCAGCAGTTTTGGACACACCTACGAGCAGTACTTC
TRBJ2-1 | medium-sized | TRBV7-2 | TRBD2 | CASSPQAGGLYNEQFF | TGTGCCAGCAGCCCGCAAGCGGGAGGCCTCTACAATGAGCAGTTCTTC